Listed below are T cell receptor beta chains from one sample, sequenced in a study of radiotherapy plus CTLA-4 blockade in lung cancer. Method: immunoSEQ multiplex PCR; TCRdb's copy keeps in-frame clones and lacks some. The profile covers about 70,000 clones, with around 76% appearing a single time and approximately 16% taken by the ten largest. The sample here was peripheral blood, taken from a patient treated with radiotherapy plus ipilimumab. These receptors were obtained from a human donor with non-small cell lung cancer whose response to radiotherapy plus ipilimumab could not be evaluated. Some clones in this sample may be carry-over from other donors' samples. CDR3s include the opening cysteine and the closing phenylalanine or tryptophan. D genes are given only for firm matches. The listing skips clone size in some rows; elsewhere it reads once, few, many or a size class.

d_gene: TRBD1; abundance: few; j_gene: TRBJ2-7; v_gene: TRBV28; CDR3aa: CASSLSPRGREQYF; CDR3nt: TGTGCCAGCAGTTTATCCCCCAGGGGGCGCGAGCAGTACTTC
d_gene: .; abundance: .; j_gene: TRBJ2-3; v_gene: TRBV7-2; CDR3aa: CASSLAGADTQYF; CDR3nt: TGTGCCAGCAGCTTGGCAGGCGCAGATACGCAGTATTTT
d_gene: .; abundance: .; j_gene: TRBJ2-4; v_gene: TRBV29-1; CDR3aa: CSVEEGANIQYF; CDR3nt: TGCAGCGTTGAAGAGGGGGCGAACATTCAGTACTTC
d_gene: TRBD1; abundance: .; j_gene: TRBJ1-5; v_gene: TRBV28; CDR3aa: CASRVGQVHQPQHF; CDR3nt: TGTGCCAGCAGGGTGGGACAGGTCCATCAGCCCCAGCATTTT
d_gene: .; abundance: .; j_gene: TRBJ1-5; v_gene: TRBV28; CDR3aa: CASSLTGGGGQPQHF; CDR3nt: TGTGCCAGCAGTTTAACGGGAGGGGGAGGGCAGCCCCAGCATTTT
d_gene: .; abundance: .; j_gene: TRBJ1-5; v_gene: TRBV6-6; CDR3aa: CASSYQGQPQHF; CDR3nt: TGTGCCAGCAGTTACCAGGGGCAGCCCCAGCATTTT
d_gene: .; abundance: .; j_gene: TRBJ1-2; v_gene: TRBV7-3; CDR3aa: CASSLGIGAGYTF; CDR3nt: TGTGCCAGCAGCTTGGGCATCGGTGCGGGCTACACCTTC
d_gene: .; abundance: .; j_gene: TRBJ1-1; v_gene: TRBV27; CDR3aa: CASSWGVGGTEAFF; CDR3nt: TGTGCCAGCAGTTGGGGGGTGGGGGGCACTGAAGCTTTCTTT
d_gene: .; abundance: .; j_gene: TRBJ1-1; v_gene: TRBV5-1; CDR3aa: CASSLGYSVAGTEAFF; CDR3nt: TGCGCCAGCAGCTTAGGTTACTCGGTCGCGGGGACTGAAGCTTTCTTT
d_gene: .; abundance: once; j_gene: TRBJ1-1; v_gene: TRBV28; CDR3aa: CASSLWREDTEAFF; CDR3nt: TGTGCCAGCAGTTTATGGAGGGAGGACACTGAAGCTTTCTTT
d_gene: TRBD1; abundance: .; j_gene: TRBJ1-5; v_gene: TRBV7-9; CDR3aa: CASSSSRDRAQPQHF; CDR3nt: TGTGCCAGCAGCTCAAGCCGGGACAGGGCTCAGCCCCAGCATTTT
d_gene: .; abundance: .; j_gene: TRBJ2-1; v_gene: TRBV12-5; CDR3aa: CASGCPTGPMLWNEQFF; CDR3nt: TGTGCTAGTGGTTGCCCGACAGGCCCCATGCTTTGGAATGAGCAGTTCTTC
d_gene: TRBD2; abundance: .; j_gene: TRBJ2-7; v_gene: TRBV4-2; CDR3aa: CASSQGPGAGGYEQYF; CDR3nt: TGTGCCAGCAGCCAAGGCCCCGGGGCGGGGGGCTACGAGCAGTACTTC
d_gene: TRBD2; abundance: .; j_gene: TRBJ2-2; v_gene: TRBV11-2; CDR3aa: CASSLVGEGTGELFF; CDR3nt: TGTGCCAGCAGCTTAGTCGGGGAGGGCACCGGGGAGCTGTTTTTT
d_gene: TRBD2; abundance: .; j_gene: TRBJ2-1; v_gene: TRBV6-6; CDR3aa: CASRRLAGGLDEQFF; CDR3nt: TGTGCCAGCAGACGACTAGCGGGGGGGCTCGATGAGCAGTTCTTC
d_gene: .; abundance: .; j_gene: TRBJ1-1; v_gene: TRBV5-1; CDR3aa: CASNPGWDTEAFF; CDR3nt: TGCGCCAGCAACCCGGGGTGGGACACTGAAGCTTTCTTT
d_gene: TRBD1; abundance: .; j_gene: TRBJ2-2; v_gene: TRBV7-7; CDR3aa: CASSTGTETGELFF; CDR3nt: TGTGCTAGCAGCACCGGGACAGAAACCGGGGAGCTGTTTTTT
d_gene: .; abundance: .; j_gene: TRBJ1-5; v_gene: TRBV29-1; CDR3aa: CSVSDTARTQHF; CDR3nt: TGCAGCGTTTCAGACACCGCCCGGACCCAGCATTTT